The entry below gives a single T cell receptor beta chain sequence along with its context. This sample was taken from a study of shared T cell receptors in the human thymus. Trimming shortened V by 5 bases and J by 5 bases, and 18 bases separated the two germline ends. This CDR3 is built from 16 residues. The germline V gene has CDR1 MDHEN and CDR2 SYDVKM. TCRdb keeps only in-frame clones here, not all; method: immunoSEQ multiplex PCR. Among some 400,000 clones listed, over 90% were seen once. Source material: thymocytes. This receptor was obtained from a human donor. The rearrangement uses TRBV28 and TRBJ2-2; D might be TRBD1 or TRBD2, each matching 7 bases. CDR3 DNA sequence: TGTGCCAGCAGTCCCACAGGGGAGGGGGTGACCGGGGAGCTGTTTTTT. This codes for CASSPTGEGVTGELFF.